The clone carrying this T cell receptor (beta chain) has a handful of counts. Germline CDR1 reads LNHDA; CDR2 reads SQIVND (reference sequence). The CDR3 sequence is 12 residues long. The V end was cut by 4 bases, the J end by 8 bases, with 9 bases between. The data belong to a study of T cell changes during pregnancy in multiple sclerosis. Repertoires were generated with immunoSEQ multiplex PCR, while TCRdb's copy carries only in-frame clones and drops some. Here the sample spans under 55,000 clones, just over 90% being singletons. This sequence was found in a female donor with multiple sclerosis, enrolled in a pregnancy study. The source was CD4+ T cells from peripheral blood mononuclear cells, collected before pregnancy. This chain connects TRBV19 to TRBJ1-5; D remains ambiguous. The CDR3 DNA follows: TGTGCCAGTAGTACCCTACCTAAGCCCCAGCATTTT. The encoded protein is CASSTLPKPQHF.